Shown below are 15 T cell receptor beta chains from a single sample sequenced in a study of CD8 T cells in ankylosing spondylitis. These receptors have no known antigen. General study findings and limits: A TCR beta motif made of fewer than ten highly homologous variants seemed typical of ankylosing spondylitis blood.

Each CDR3 protein is one row after TCRdb ran MiXCR on the 5' RACE reads. This sample has roughly 700,000 distinct CDR3 sequences; around 20% occur once, and the top ten carry over 15%. The sequencing sample was made of blood, either unsorted or a sorted T cell fraction (not recorded which). These receptor sequences come from a male donor with ankylosing spondylitis.

This clonotype was observed a few times. The rearrangement joins TRBV7-8 to TRBJ1-5; no reliable D call. Germline loops: CDR1 SGHVS, CDR2 FQNEAQ. Trimming removed 2 bases from V and 3 bases from J, with 14 bases in between. CDR3 size: 16 residues. CDR3 coding DNA: TGTGCCAGCAGCTTAAGTCGGACTAATTCCAATCAGCCCCAGCATTTT. Its translation is CASSLSRTNSNQPQHF.

This chain joins TRBV7-2 and TRBJ1-2; 10 nucleotides line up with TRBD1. This CDR3 spans 15 amino acids. The trim removed 5 bases at V and 5 bases at J, leaving 8 bases unmatched. Germline V lookup: CDR1 SGHTA, CDR2 FQGNSA. CDR3 nucleotides: TGTGCCAGCAGCATCGGACAGGGGGATTATTATGGCTACACCTTC. It translates to CASSIGQGDYYGYTF.

In this sample, this clonotype turned up a few times. The chain couples TRBV5-1 to TRBJ2-3; 7 bases map to TRBD2. The germline CDR1 and CDR2 sequences are SGHRS and YFSETQ. This CDR3 is 16 amino acids long. After removal of 4 bases from V and 2 bases from J, the junction contained 10 bases not matched to a gene. In DNA form, the CDR3 reads TGCGCCAGCAGCCGGGCGGGCGGGGGAGACACAGATACGCAGTATTTT. This sequence encodes CASSRAGGGDTDTQYF.

V gene TRBV29-1 combines with J gene TRBJ2-2; either TRBD1 or TRBD2 may supply D (5 bases each). This CDR3 spans 14 amino acids. Trimming stripped 4 bases from V and 8 bases from J, with 17 bases between. Germline CDR1 is SQVTM and CDR2 is ANQGSEA. The CDR3 DNA is TGCAGCGTTGCCGGTCCCGGGGCAGCGGGGGAGCTGTTTTTT. It yields the protein CSVAGPGAAGELFF.

The sample holds a few counts of this clonotype. The rearrangement links TRBV11-3 to TRBJ2-3, with D tentatively TRBD1 or TRBD2 (5 bases each). V was clipped by 11 bases and J by 0 bases, with 12 bases between them. Looked up from germline, CDR1 is SGHNT and CDR2 is YENEEA. This CDR3 is 13 amino acids long. This CDR3 is CAGRDPSTDTQYF. Here the CDR3 DNA reads TGTGCCGGCCGGGACCCCAGCACAGATACGCAGTATTTT.

The V gene is TRBV15, the J gene TRBJ2-7, with D unclear. V lost 1 base to trimming and J lost 3 bases, with 16 bases between them. The CDR3 extends over 16 amino acids. CDR1 is LNHNV and CDR2 is YYDKDF in the germline V gene (reference sequence). The CDR3 here is CATSRALTGSLYEQYF. CDR3 bases: TGTGCCACCAGCAGAGCATTGACTGGGTCGCTCTACGAGCAGTACTTC. The full variable domain, its missing parts supplied by reference TRBV15 and TRBJ2-7, is DAMVIQNPRYQVTQFGKPVTLSCSQTLNHNVMYWYQQKSSQAPKLLFHYYDKDFNNEADTPDNFQSRRPNTSFCFLDIRSPGLGDTAMYLCATSRALTGSLYEQYFGPGTRLTVT.

This rearrangement joins TRBV12-3 or TRBV12-4 to TRBJ2-7, with D tentatively TRBD1 (6 bases). There are 14 residues in the CDR3. V lost 3 bases to trimming and J lost 2 bases, with 11 bases between them. The CDR3 loop reads CASSLRRQAYEQYF. The CDR3 DNA reads as TGTGCCAGCAGTTTGAGGAGACAGGCCTACGAGCAGTACTTC.

This clonotype was counted only a few times. The J gene is TRBJ2-1, the V gene TRBV9; D is possibly TRBD1 (5 bases). The CDR3 loop spans 16 amino acids. V lost 3 bases to trimming and J lost 2 bases, with 15 bases between them. CDR1 is SGDLS, CDR2 YYNGEE, per germline. The CDR3 DNA sequence: TGTGCCAGCAGCGCCCGACAGCTTGATACCTACAATGAGCAGTTCTTC. Translating gives CASSARQLDTYNEQFF.

In its sample, this clonotype was seen a few times. The chain recombines TRBV12-3 or TRBV12-4 with TRBJ2-1; D may be TRBD2 (5 bases). This CDR3 is built from 13 residues. Trimming cost V 6 bases and J 6 bases, with 12 bases left between them. In DNA, the CDR3 is TGTGCCAGCAGCCAAACTAGTCTCAATGAGCAGTTCTTC. This translates into CASSQTSLNEQFF.

There are a few counts of this clonotype. The chain employs TRBV7-9 and TRBJ2-7, with 9 bases that match TRBD2. V shed 0 bases and J 5 bases; nucleotides not matched to a gene: 8. Germline CDR1 is SEHNR and CDR2 is FQNEAQ (reference sequence). The CDR3 runs to 16 residues. This chain's CDR3 is CASSLAMVSGGDEQYF. DNA for the CDR3: TGTGCCAGCAGCTTAGCAATGGTTAGCGGGGGCGACGAGCAGTACTTC.

The rearrangement joins TRBV13 to TRBJ2-3; D may match TRBD1 or TRBD2 (6 bases each). The length of the CDR3 is 17 residues. Trimming removed 5 bases at V and 0 bases at J, with 18 bases between. Germline V lookup: CDR1 PRHDT, CDR2 FYEKMQ (reference sequence). CDR3 nucleotides: TGTGCCAGCAGCGATACTGGGGGCGGGGCGAGCACAGATACGCAGTATTTT. Protein product: CASSDTGGGASTDTQYF.

J is TRBJ2-7 and V is TRBV4-1, with 13 bases lining up with TRBD2. CDR1 is MGHRA and CDR2 is YSYEKL in the germline V gene. Unmatched junction bases numbered 5, after V lost 3 bases and J lost 6 bases. CDR3 size: 15 residues. As DNA, the CDR3 is TGCGCCAGCAGCCAGAGACTAGCGGGAGGTGCCGAGCAGTACTTC. Its translation is CASSQRLAGGAEQYF.

There are a few counts of this clonotype. The V gene is TRBV7-9, the J gene TRBJ2-7; possibly TRBD1 or TRBD2 for D (5 bases each). Trimming took 5 bases from V and 2 from J, leaving 16 bases between them. The CDR3 covers 15 residues. Germline lookup yields CDR1 SEHNR and CDR2 FQNEAQ (reference sequence). DNA of the CDR3: TGTGCCAGCAGCACGGGGCAGGGACCCGCCTACGAGCAGTACTTC. Translation: CASSTGQGPAYEQYF.

This chain connects TRBV6-1 to TRBJ2-1, with TRBD2 matching over 8 bases. After removal of 2 bases from V and 6 bases from J, the junction contained 9 bases not matched to a gene. The CDR3 runs 16 residues. Germline loops: CDR1 MNHNS, CDR2 SASEGT. In DNA, the CDR3 is TGTGCCAGCAGTGAATTGGCTAGCGGGCCGGGCAATGAGCAGTTCTTC. This codes for CASSELASGPGNEQFF.

There are many counts of this clonotype. The chain's CDR3 is CSAPKSQGAQKNEQFF. The CDR3 bases are TGCAGTGCTCCGAAATCACAGGGGGCTCAAAAAAATGAGCAGTTCTTC. The V call is TRBV20-1, the J call TRBJ2-1, with TRBD1 matching 9 bases. The CDR3 runs 16 residues. The junction had 15 bases not matched to a gene; V was cut back by 5 bases and J by 7 bases. Germline CDR1 DFQATT, CDR2 SNEGSKA (reference sequence).